The 11 T cell receptor beta chains presented below share a single source sample, sequenced in a study of T cell repertoires in cytomegalovirus infection. A single record per CDR3 protein comes from TCRdb applying MiXCR to the reads. In the table there are around 120,000 distinct CDR3 sequences, approximately 9.2% of which are singletons. Sequencing was carried out using PBMCs. These receptors were collected from a human donor in good health (CMV status not recorded). Some clones in this sample may be carry-over from other donors' samples.

A few counts support this clonotype. V is TRBV19 and J is TRBJ2-7; D ambiguous. V lost 3 bases to trimming and J lost 3 bases, with 9 bases between them. Germline V lookup: CDR1 LNHDA, CDR2 SQIVND (reference sequence). CDR3 length: 13 residues. CDR3 in amino acids: CASSIVAYYEQYF. As DNA, the CDR3 is TGTGCCAGTAGTATCGTAGCCTACTACGAGCAGTACTTC.

This clonotype has ten or more counts. The chain uses TRBV7-9 and TRBJ1-5, with D perhaps TRBD1 (5 bases). Germline lookup yields CDR1 SEHNR and CDR2 FQNEAQ (reference sequence). This CDR3 has 15 amino acids. V shed 5 bases and J shed 0 bases, with 11 bases lying between them. The CDR3: CASSRDGYSNQPQHF. DNA for the CDR3: TGTGCCAGCAGCAGGGACGGCTATAGCAATCAGCCCCAGCATTTT.

V gene TRBV2 combines with J gene TRBJ2-7, with D unresolved. CDR3 length: 11 amino acids. CDR1 SNHLY and CDR2 FYNNEI come from the germline V gene. Deletions cut 7 bases from V and 3 bases from J, with 7 bases between. CDR3 amino acids: CASTVVYEQYF. CDR3 in DNA: TGTGCCAGCACTGTGGTCTACGAGCAGTACTTC.

This clonotype showed up many times. V and J are TRBV9 and TRBJ2-3, with D uncertain. The CDR3 consists of 14 residues. Germline CDR1 and CDR2: SGDLS and YYNGEE. V lost 0 bases, J lost 0 bases, and 5 bases lay in between. CDR3 region: CASSVGASTDTQYF. The CDR3 bases are TGTGCCAGCAGCGTAGGTGCCAGCACAGATACGCAGTATTTT.

This clonotype was detected many times. V is TRBV19 and J is TRBJ1-2; D may be TRBD1 (6 bases). The CDR3 is 12 amino acids. V lost 10 bases and J 4 bases, leaving 13 bases between the germline ends. The V gene's germline CDR1 is LNHDA and CDR2 SQIVND (reference sequence). In DNA form, the CDR3 reads TGTGCCACCTCAGACAGGAGCTATGGCTACACCTTC. It translates to CATSDRSYGYTF.

In its sample, this clonotype was seen many times. This chain uses TRBV10-3 with TRBJ2-1; 11 positions agree with TRBD2. The germline V gene encodes CDR1 ENHRY and CDR2 SYGVKD. The CDR3 is made up of 15 amino acids. Trimming took 3 bases from V and 4 from J; bases not matched to a gene: 2. This chain's CDR3 is CAISDRLAGYNEQFF. In nucleotides, the CDR3 is TGTGCCATCAGTGACCGACTAGCGGGGTACAATGAGCAGTTCTTC.

This clonotype occurred many times. CDR3 amino acids: CASSPPNNEQFF. CDR3 DNA sequence: TGTGCCAGCAGCCCGCCTAACAATGAGCAGTTCTTC. V is TRBV7-2 and J is TRBJ2-1, with D hard to call. V was pared by 5 bases and J by 5 bases, with 7 bases between. CDR1 and CDR2 from the germline V gene are SGHTA and FQGNSA. The CDR3 is made up of 12 amino acids.

The sample holds many counts of this clonotype. V is TRBV10-3 and J is TRBJ2-7; D is possibly TRBD1 or TRBD2 (5 bases each). Looked up from germline, CDR1 is ENHRY and CDR2 is SYGVKD. CDR3 length: 13 residues. The ends were cut back, 7 bases at V and 7 bases at J, with 17 bases in the middle. The CDR3, as DNA: TGTGCCATCAACGAGTGGGGGTCTCGGGAGCAGTACTTC. The encoded protein is CAINEWGSREQYF.

The J gene is TRBJ1-1, the V gene TRBV5-6; a weak D match, TRBD1 (6 bases). This CDR3 is 15 amino acids long. Germline CDR1 reads SGHDT; CDR2 reads YYEEEE. The V gene lost 10 bases and the J gene lost 4 bases, with 23 bases spanning the gap. For the CDR3, the DNA is TGTGCCGTACAACGTGTCCCAGGGGACGGCACTGAAGCTTTCTTT. Translated: CAVQRVPGDGTEAFF.

This clonotype was counted only a few times. This rearrangement joins TRBV27 to TRBJ2-1, with 7 bases lining up with TRBD2. This CDR3 comprises 16 residues. Germline trimming cut 6 bases from V and 2 bases from J; bases unmatched to any gene: 10. Germline V CDR1 and CDR2: MNHEY, SMNVEV (reference sequence). The DNA for the CDR3 is TGTGCCAGCAGGCCCCTCCTAGCGGTCACCTACAATGAGCAGTTCTTC. This codes for CASRPLLAVTYNEQFF.

There are many counts of this clonotype. The rearrangement uses TRBV28 and TRBJ1-5; D call uncertain. Germline CDR1 and CDR2: MDHEN and SYDVKM. V lost 5 bases and J 0 bases, leaving 14 bases between the germline ends. The CDR3 is 16 amino acids. CDR3 amino acids: CASSPGPTTSNQPQHF. CDR3 DNA: TGTGCCAGCAGTCCCGGCCCCACTACTAGCAATCAGCCCCAGCATTTT.